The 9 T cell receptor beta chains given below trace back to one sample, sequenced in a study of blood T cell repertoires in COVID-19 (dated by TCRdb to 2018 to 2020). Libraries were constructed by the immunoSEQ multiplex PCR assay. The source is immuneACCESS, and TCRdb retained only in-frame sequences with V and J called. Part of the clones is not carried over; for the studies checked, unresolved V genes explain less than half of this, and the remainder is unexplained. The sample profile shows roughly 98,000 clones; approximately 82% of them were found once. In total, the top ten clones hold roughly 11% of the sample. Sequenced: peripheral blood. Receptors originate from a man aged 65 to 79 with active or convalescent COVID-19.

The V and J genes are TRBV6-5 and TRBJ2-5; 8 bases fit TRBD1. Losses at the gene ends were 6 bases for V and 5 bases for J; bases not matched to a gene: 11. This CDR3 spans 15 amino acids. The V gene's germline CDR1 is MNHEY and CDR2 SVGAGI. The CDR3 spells CASRRKGQAGETQYF. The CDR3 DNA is TGTGCCAGCAGACGCAAGGGACAGGCCGGGGAGACCCAGTACTTC.

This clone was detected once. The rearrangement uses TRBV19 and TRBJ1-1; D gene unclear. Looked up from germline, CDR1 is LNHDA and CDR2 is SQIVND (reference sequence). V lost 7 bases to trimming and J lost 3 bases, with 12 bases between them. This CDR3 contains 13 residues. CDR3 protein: CASKPGMHTEAFF. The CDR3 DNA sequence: TGTGCCAGTAAACCAGGAATGCACACTGAAGCTTTCTTT.

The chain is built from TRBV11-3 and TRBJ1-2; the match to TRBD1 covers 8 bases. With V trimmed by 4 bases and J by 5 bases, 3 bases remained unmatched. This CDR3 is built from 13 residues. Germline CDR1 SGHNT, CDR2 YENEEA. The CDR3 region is CASSWDRQYGYTF. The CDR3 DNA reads TGTGCCAGCAGCTGGGACAGGCAGTATGGCTACACCTTC.

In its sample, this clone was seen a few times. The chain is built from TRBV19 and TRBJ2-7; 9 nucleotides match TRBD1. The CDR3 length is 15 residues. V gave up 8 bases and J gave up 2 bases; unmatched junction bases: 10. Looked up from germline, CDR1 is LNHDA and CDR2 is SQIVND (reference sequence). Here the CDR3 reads CASQFSGQGAYEQYF. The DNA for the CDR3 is TGTGCCAGTCAATTTTCGGGACAGGGAGCCTACGAGCAGTACTTC. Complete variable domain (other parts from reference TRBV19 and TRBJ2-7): DGGITQSPKYLFRKEGQNVTLSCEQNLNHDAMYWYRQDPGQGLRLIYYSQIVNDFQKGDIAEGYSVSREKKESFPLTVTSAQKNPTAFYLCASQFSGQGAYEQYFGPGTRLTVT.

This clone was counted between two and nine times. CDR3 sequence: CASSLTGLAGGQDTQYF. DNA of the CDR3: TGTGCCAGCAGTTTAACGGGACTAGCGGGGGGGCAAGATACGCAGTATTTT. The chain recombines TRBV27 with TRBJ2-3; 16 nucleotides agree with TRBD2. The junction had 4 bases not matched to a gene; V was cut back by 2 bases and J by 5 bases. CDR3 length: 17 residues. Germline values: CDR1 MNHEY, CDR2 SMNVEV (reference sequence).

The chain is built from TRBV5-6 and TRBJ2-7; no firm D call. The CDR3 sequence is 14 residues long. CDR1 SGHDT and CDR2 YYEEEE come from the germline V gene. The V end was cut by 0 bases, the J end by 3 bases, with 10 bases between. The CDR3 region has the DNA TGTGCCAGCAGCTTGGGAGTCCAATACTACGAGCAGTACTTC. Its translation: CASSLGVQYYEQYF.

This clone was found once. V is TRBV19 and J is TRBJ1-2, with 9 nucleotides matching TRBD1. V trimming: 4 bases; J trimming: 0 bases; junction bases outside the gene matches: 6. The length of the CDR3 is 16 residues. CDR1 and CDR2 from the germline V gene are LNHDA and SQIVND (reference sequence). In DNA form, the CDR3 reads TGTGCCAGTAGTACGGGACAGGGTGTCTCTAACTATGGCTACACCTTC. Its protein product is CASSTGQGVSNYGYTF.

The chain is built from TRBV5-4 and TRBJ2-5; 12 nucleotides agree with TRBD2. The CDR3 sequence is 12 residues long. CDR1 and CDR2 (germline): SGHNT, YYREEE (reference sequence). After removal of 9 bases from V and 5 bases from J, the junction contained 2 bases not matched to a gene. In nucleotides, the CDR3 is TGTGCCACAGGGACTAGCGGGGAGACCCAGTACTTC. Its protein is CATGTSGETQYF.

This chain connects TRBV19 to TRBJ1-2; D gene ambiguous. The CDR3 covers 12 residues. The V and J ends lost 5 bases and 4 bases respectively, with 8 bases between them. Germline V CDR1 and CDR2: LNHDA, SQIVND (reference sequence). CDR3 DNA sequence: TGTGCCAGTAGTCCCGGGTCCTATGGCTACACCTTC. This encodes CASSPGSYGYTF.